A single sample is the source of the 8 T cell receptor beta chains below, sequenced in a study of tissue T cells after allogeneic stem cell transplantation. Profiled with immunoSEQ multiplex PCR; TCRdb holds only in-frame clones, not every one. The sample holds 20,000 to 25,000 clones; roughly 72% are singletons and the top ten take approximately 0.72%. What was sequenced was spleen. Every receptor here comes from a female BALB/c mouse in good health. Strain haplotype at MHC: H2-d.

There are a few counts of this clone. The gene symbols are mouse symbols. The read falls 1 residue short of the CDR3 end, and the missing part is taken from the germline J gene. The rearrangement uses TRBV3 and TRBJ2-7; the D is unclear. CDR1 SNHLY and CDR2 FYNGKV come from the germline V gene (reference sequence). Trimming took off 0 bases at V and 0 bases at J, with 6 bases between the two ends. This CDR3 is built from 14 residues. CDR3 loop: CASSLAPGSYEQYF. CDR3 bases read: TGTGCCAGCAGCTTAGCCCCTGGCTCCTATGAACAGTAC.

On this clone itself: Gene and germline names: mouse. From the germline J gene comes the end of the CDR3, since the read stops 1 residue before it. This chain connects TRBV5 to TRBJ1-6, with D uncertain. TRBJ1-6 is identified as an open reading frame with a role that is uncertain. Trimming took off 1 base at V and 5 bases at J, with 6 bases between the two ends. The CDR3 is made up of 14 amino acids. Germline-derived CDR1 and CDR2 are LGHNA and YNLKQL (reference sequence). The CDR3 loop reads CASSQGQDNSPLYF. The part of the CDR3 DNA that was read is TGTGCCAGCAGCCAAGGCCAGGATAATTCGCCCCTCTAC.

Worth noting for this clone: Here the gene names and germline are mouse. Read data end 1 residue before the CDR3 end; the end is taken from the germline J gene. This sequence joins TRBV13-1 and TRBJ1-1; no reliable D call. The CDR3 covers 11 residues. V shed 2 bases and J shed 1 base, with 0 bases lying between them. Germline V gene data show CDR1 as NSHNY and CDR2 as SYGAGN. The CDR3 loop reads CASSENTEVFF. The sequenced part of the CDR3 DNA is TGTGCCAGCAGTGAAAACACAGAAGTCTTC.

With respect to this clone: All gene names here are mouse names. The sequenced fragment ends 1 residue before the CDR3 boundary, so the rest is inferred from the germline J gene. This rearrangement joins TRBV5 to TRBJ1-3, with D perhaps TRBD1 (5 bases). The germline gives CDR1 LGHNA, CDR2 YNLKQL (reference sequence). V was shortened by 1 base and J by 1 base, with 8 bases between the two germline ends. This CDR3 comprises 15 residues. CDR3 in amino acids: CASSQGGGSGNTLYF. Incomplete CDR3 DNA: TGTGCCAGCAGCCAAGGGGGGGGATCTGGAAATACGCTCTAT.

Details on this clone: Germline and genes here are mouse. Coverage ceases 1 residue before the CDR3 finishes, and the germline J gene fills in the end. This rearrangement joins TRBV5 to TRBJ1-1; 8 nucleotides match TRBD1. Looked up from germline, CDR1 is LGHNA and CDR2 is YNLKQL (reference sequence). V shed 4 bases, J shed 6 bases, and the junction held 1 base outside the gene matches. This CDR3 comprises 12 residues. The sequenced CDR3 bases are TGTGCCAGCAGCCCAGGGGGCGCAGAAGTCTTC. It translates to CASSPGGAEVF. The whole CDR3 protein is CASSPGGAEVFF.

Notes on this clone: Gene names and germline refer to mouse. The sequenced fragment ends 1 residue before the CDR3 boundary, so the rest is inferred from the germline J gene. The chain joins TRBV5 to TRBJ2-5, with D maybe TRBD2 (6 bases). CDR1 is LGHNA and CDR2 is YNLKQL in the germline V gene (reference sequence). The CDR3 covers 16 residues. V was pared by 0 bases and J by 0 bases, with 10 bases between. The CDR3: CASSQDAGANQDTQYF. The part of the CDR3 DNA that was read is TGTGCCAGCAGCCAAGATGCTGGGGCTAACCAAGACACCCAGTAC.

About this clone: Gene labels here are mouse ones. The sequenced fragment ends 1 residue before the CDR3 boundary, so the rest is inferred from the germline J gene. The chain uses TRBV13-2 and TRBJ2-4; TRBD1 agrees at 9 bases. The CDR3 contains 15 residues. Per germline, CDR1 NNHNN and CDR2 SYGAGS (reference sequence). With 5 bases clipped from V and 0 bases from J, the junction kept 4 bases outside the gene matches. The CDR3 bases that were read are TGTGCCAGCGGGGGACAGGGAAGGAGTCAAAACACCTTGTAC. It yields the protein CASGGQGRSQNTLY. Given in full, the CDR3 is CASGGQGRSQNTLYF.

A note on this clone: These gene names are mouse names. The DNA ends 1 residue before the CDR3 does, and the rest of the CDR3 is filled in from the germline J gene. This chain links TRBV13-1 with TRBJ2-7; TRBD2 aligns across 11 bases. The CDR3 covers 14 residues. Germline V gives CDR1 NSHNY, CDR2 SYGAGN. V lost 7 bases, J lost 7 bases, and 10 bases stayed unmatched. CDR3 region: CASGAGLGGGEQYF. The covered CDR3 bases are TGTGCCAGCGGTGCCGGACTGGGGGGTGGAGAACAGTAC.